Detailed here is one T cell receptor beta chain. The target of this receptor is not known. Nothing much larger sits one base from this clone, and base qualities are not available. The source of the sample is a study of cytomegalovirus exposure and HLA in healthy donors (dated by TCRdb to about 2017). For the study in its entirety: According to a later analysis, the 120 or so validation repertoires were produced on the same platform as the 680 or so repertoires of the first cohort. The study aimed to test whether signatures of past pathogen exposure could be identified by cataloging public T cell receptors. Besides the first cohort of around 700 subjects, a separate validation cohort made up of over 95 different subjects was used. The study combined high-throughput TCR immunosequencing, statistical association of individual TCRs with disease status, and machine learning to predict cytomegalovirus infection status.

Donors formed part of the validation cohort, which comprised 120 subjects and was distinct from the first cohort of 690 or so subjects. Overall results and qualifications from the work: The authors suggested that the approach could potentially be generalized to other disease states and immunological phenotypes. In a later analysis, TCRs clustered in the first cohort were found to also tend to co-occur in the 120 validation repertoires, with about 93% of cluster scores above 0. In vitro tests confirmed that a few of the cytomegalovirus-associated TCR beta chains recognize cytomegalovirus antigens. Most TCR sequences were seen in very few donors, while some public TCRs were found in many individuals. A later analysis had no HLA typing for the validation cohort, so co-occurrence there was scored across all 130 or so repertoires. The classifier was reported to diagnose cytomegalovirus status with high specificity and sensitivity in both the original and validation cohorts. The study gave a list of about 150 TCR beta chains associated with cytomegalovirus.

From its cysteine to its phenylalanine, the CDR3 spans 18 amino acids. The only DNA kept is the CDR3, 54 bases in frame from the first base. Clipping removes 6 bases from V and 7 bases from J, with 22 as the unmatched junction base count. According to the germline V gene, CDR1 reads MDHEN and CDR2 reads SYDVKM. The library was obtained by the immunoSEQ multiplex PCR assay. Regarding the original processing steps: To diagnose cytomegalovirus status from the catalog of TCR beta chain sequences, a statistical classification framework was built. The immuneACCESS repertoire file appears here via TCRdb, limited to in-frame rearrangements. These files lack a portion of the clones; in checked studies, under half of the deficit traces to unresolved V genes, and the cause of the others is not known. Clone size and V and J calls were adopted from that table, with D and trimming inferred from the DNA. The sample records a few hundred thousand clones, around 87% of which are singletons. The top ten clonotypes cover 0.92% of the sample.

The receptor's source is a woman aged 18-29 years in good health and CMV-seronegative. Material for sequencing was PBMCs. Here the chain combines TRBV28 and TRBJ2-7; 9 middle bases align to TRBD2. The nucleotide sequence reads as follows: TGTGCCAGCAGAGGGGAAGGAAGGGGCGGGAGGGCCTCGTGGGAGCAGTACTTC. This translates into CASRGEGRGGRASWEQYF. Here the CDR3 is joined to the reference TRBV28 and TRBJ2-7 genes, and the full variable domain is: DVKVTQSSRYLVKRTGEKVFLECVQDMDHENMFWYRQDPGLGLRLIYFSYDVKMKEKGDIPEGYSVSREKKERFSLILESASTNQTSMYLCASRGEGRGGRASWEQYFGPGTRLTVT.